A single sample gave rise to the 14 T cell receptor beta chains below, sequenced in a study of blood T cell repertoires in COVID-19. The method was immunoSEQ multiplex PCR; TCRdb's version includes in-frame clones alone and lacks a portion of them. The table lists more than 250,000 clones, more than 75% of them singletons. Material: peripheral blood. The source of these receptors is a woman aged 25-40 years who had recovered from COVID-19.

This chain joins TRBV29-1 and TRBJ1-2; possible D gene TRBD1, 5 bases. The CDR3 totals 16 residues. Per the germline V gene, CDR1 is SQVTM and CDR2 is ANQGSEA. V lost 3 bases to trimming and J lost 4 bases, with 21 bases between them. CDR3 DNA: TGCAGCGTTGAGATCTCGGTAGGGGATCCTATCTATGGCTACACCTTC. Translating gives CSVEISVGDPIYGYTF.

J is TRBJ1-1 and V is TRBV5-1; a possible D gene is TRBD1 (5 bases). In germline, CDR1 is SGHRS, CDR2 YFSETQ. This CDR3 is 13 amino acids long. V shed 0 bases and J shed 5 bases, with 8 bases lying between them. CDR3 bases: TGCGCCAGCAGCTTGGTTTCAGGGACTGAAGCTTTCTTT. Protein product: CASSLVSGTEAFF.

This clone is a singleton in its sample. The genes are TRBV3-1 (or the pseudogene TRBV3-2) and TRBJ2-5; possibly TRBD2 for D (6 bases). The V gene's germline CDR1 is LGHDT and CDR2 YNNKEL (reference sequence). The CDR3 extends over 15 amino acids. Trimming stripped 2 bases from V and 2 bases from J, with 12 bases between. The CDR3 is CASSQLGGVQETQYF. CDR3 nucleotides: TGTGCCAGCAGCCAATTGGGCGGGGTACAAGAGACCCAGTACTTC.

Details on this clone: Relative to the germline gene, one junction end is altered; a read error may explain this. The CDR3 loop is CASSDSTSGRSAF. The CDR3 bases are TGTGCCAGCAGTGACTCGACTAGCGGGAGGTCGGCCTTC. J is TRBJ2-4 and V is TRBV6-4; 13 bases line up with TRBD2. The CDR3 is 13 residues long. Germline CDR1 is MRHNA and CDR2 is SNTAGT.

The gene calls are TRBV2 and TRBJ2-2; D ambiguous. Between the trimmed V and J ends, which lost 4 bases and 2 bases, there was a span of 8 bases. Per germline, CDR1 SNHLY and CDR2 FYNNEI. The CDR3 length is 14 residues. CDR3 region: CASSVSVNTGELFF. CDR3 coding DNA: TGTGCCAGCAGTGTTTCGGTTAACACCGGGGAGCTGTTTTTT. Supplemented by reference TRBV2 and TRBJ2-2, the full variable domain reads EPEVTQTPSHQVTQMGQEVILRCVPISNHLYFYWYRQILGQKVEFLVSFYNNEISEKSEIFDDQFSVERPDGSNFTLKIRSTKLEDSAMYFCASSVSVNTGELFFGEGSRLTVL.

The chain links TRBV6-1 to TRBJ2-3, with D perhaps TRBD1 (6 bases). The length of the CDR3 is 15 residues. Germline V gene data show CDR1 as MNHNS and CDR2 as SASEGT. The V gene lost 3 bases and the J gene lost 2 bases, with 12 bases spanning the gap. CDR3 in amino acids: CASSESTGYTDTQYF. CDR3 coding DNA: TGTGCCAGCAGTGAGAGCACAGGGTACACAGATACGCAGTATTTT.

The rearrangement joins TRBV28 to TRBJ2-7; 8 nucleotides agree with TRBD1. After removal of 3 bases from V and 4 bases from J, the junction contained 8 bases not matched to a gene. The CDR3 consists of 15 residues. CDR1 and CDR2 (germline): MDHEN, SYDVKM. CDR3 coding DNA: TGTGCCAGCAGTTTGTTCACAGGGGGTATGTACGAGCAGTACTTC. As protein: CASSLFTGGMYEQYF. Complete variable domain (other parts from reference TRBV28 and TRBJ2-7): DVKVTQSSRYLVKRTGEKVFLECVQDMDHENMFWYRQDPGLGLRLIYFSYDVKMKEKGDIPEGYSVSREKKERFSLILESASTNQTSMYLCASSLFTGGMYEQYFGPGTRLTVT.

CDR3 protein: CASSFPGGSADTQYF. For the CDR3, the DNA is TGTGCCAGCAGTTTTCCGGGAGGGAGTGCAGATACGCAGTATTTT. The V gene is TRBV28, the J gene TRBJ2-3, with 8 bases that match TRBD2. This CDR3 has 15 amino acids. Germline CDR1 and CDR2: MDHEN and SYDVKM. Trimming cost V 3 bases and J 4 bases; bases outside gene matches: 6.

This clone turned up a few times. The rearrangement uses TRBV19 and TRBJ1-5, with 10 positions matching TRBD1. V was clipped by 4 bases and J by 2 bases; unmatched bases: 5. The CDR3 is made up of 16 amino acids. Per germline, CDR1 LNHDA and CDR2 SQIVND (reference sequence). In DNA form, the CDR3 reads TGTGCCAGTAGTAAGACCGGGACAGGGGGCAATCAGCCCCAGCATTTT. Translated, it gives CASSKTGTGGNQPQHF.

This rearrangement joins TRBV5-4 to TRBJ2-3, with TRBD2 identical over 7 bases. The CDR3 loop spans 17 amino acids. J was trimmed by 2 bases and V by 0 bases; bases with no gene match: 9. CDR1 and CDR2 from the germline V gene are SGHNT and YYREEE (reference sequence). The CDR3 DNA is TGTGCCAGCAGCTTGGGGTCGGCGGGAGCTCACACAGATACGCAGTATTTT. Its protein is CASSLGSAGAHTDTQYF.

The table lists this clone with a count of one. This chain links TRBV28 with TRBJ1-1, with TRBD1 matching 7 bases. V lost 5 bases to trimming and J lost 1 base; unmatched junction nucleotides: 1. Germline values: CDR1 MDHEN, CDR2 SYDVKM. The CDR3 has 13 residues. CDR3 sequence (DNA): TGTGCCAGCAGTAGGACAGGGAACACTGAAGCTTTCTTT. Translating it yields CASSRTGNTEAFF.

The genes are TRBV5-6 and TRBJ1-2; 10 bases agree with TRBD1. CDR3 size: 16 residues. V was clipped by 4 bases and J by 2 bases; unmatched bases: 8. Germline CDR1 and CDR2: SGHDT and YYEEEE. The CDR3 nucleotides are TGTGCCAGCAGCGCAGGGACAGGGGCTTTAAACTATGGCTACACCTTC. It is translated as CASSAGTGALNYGYTF.

The rearrangement links TRBV11-3 to TRBJ2-3; no definite D call. V lost 3 bases to trimming and J lost 1 base, with 2 bases between them. There are 12 residues in the CDR3. Germline V gene sequence: CDR1 SGHNT, CDR2 YENEEA. CDR3 nucleotide sequence: TGTGCCAGCAGCTTCGGCACAGATACGCAGTATTTT. Protein sequence: CASSFGTDTQYF. Supplemented by reference TRBV11-3 and TRBJ2-3, the full variable domain reads EAGVVQSPRYKIIEKKQPVAFWCNPISGHNTLYWYLQNLGQGPELLIRYENEEAVDDSQLPKDRFSAERLKGVDSTLKIQPAELGDSAVYLCASSFGTDTQYFGPGTRLTVL.

The CDR3 is CASSPNWSSYNSPLHF. The CDR3 bases are TGTGCCAGCAGCCCTAATTGGAGCTCCTATAATTCACCCCTCCACTTT. The chain has TRBV6-6 and TRBJ1-6, with D uncertain. CDR3 length: 16 amino acids. Germline V gives CDR1 MNHNY, CDR2 SVGAGI (reference sequence). Deletions cut 6 bases from V and 0 bases from J, with 12 bases between.